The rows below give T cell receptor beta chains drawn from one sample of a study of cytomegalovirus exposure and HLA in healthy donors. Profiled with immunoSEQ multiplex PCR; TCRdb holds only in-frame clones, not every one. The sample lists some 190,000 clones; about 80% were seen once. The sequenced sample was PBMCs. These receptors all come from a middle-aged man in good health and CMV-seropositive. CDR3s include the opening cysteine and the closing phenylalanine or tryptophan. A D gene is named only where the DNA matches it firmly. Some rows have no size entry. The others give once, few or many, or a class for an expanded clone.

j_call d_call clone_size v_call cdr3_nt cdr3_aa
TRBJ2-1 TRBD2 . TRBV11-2 TGTGCCAGCAGCTTAGGGGGGGGACTAGCGCCCTACAATGAGCAGTTCTTC CASSLGGGLAPYNEQFF
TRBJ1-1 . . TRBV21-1 TGTGCCAGCAGAGCAAGGAACACTGAAGCTTTCTTT CASRARNTEAFF
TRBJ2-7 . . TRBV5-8 TGTGCCAGCAGCTTCGACAGGGACTCAAGCTCCTACGAGCAGTACTTC CASSFDRDSSSYEQYF
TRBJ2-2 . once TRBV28 TGTGCCAGCAGGACCGGGGGGCGCCTAGACGGGGAGCTGTTTTTT CASRTGGRLDGELFF
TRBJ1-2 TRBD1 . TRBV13 TGTGCCAGCAGCTTAATCGGGACAGGGGGCGACTATGGCTACACCTTC CASSLIGTGGDYGYTF
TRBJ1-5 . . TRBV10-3 TGTGCCATCAGTGTTAGCGGGAACAATCAGCCCCAGCATTTT CAISVSGNNQPQHF
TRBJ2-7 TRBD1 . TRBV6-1 TGTGCCAGCAGTGGGGGACAGGCTCGCTACGAGCAGTACTTC CASSGGQARYEQYF
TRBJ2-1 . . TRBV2 TGTGCCAGCAGTGGGGCGGAACTGGGGAGGGAGCAGTTCTTC CASSGAELGREQFF
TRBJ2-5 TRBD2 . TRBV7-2 TGTGCCAGCAGCTTACTGGCGGGAGGGCCCGGTAAGGGAGTACAAGAGCAGTACTTC CASSLLAGGPGKGVQEQYF
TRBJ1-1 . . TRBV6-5 TGTGCCAGCAGTTACTCGGGGCCCCCGGAGACTGAAGCTTTCTTT CASSYSGPPETEAFF
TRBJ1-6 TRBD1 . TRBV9 TGTGCCAGCAGCGGCCCTAGAAGGGACAGGGGTCAGTCACCCCTCCACTTT CASSGPRRDRGQSPLHF
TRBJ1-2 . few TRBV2 TGTGCCAGCAGGGAAAGGGGTTCTGCTAACTATGGCTACACCTTC CASRERGSANYGYTF
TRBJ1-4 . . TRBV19 TGTGCCAGTAGGGGTCGGGCTAATGAAAAACTGTTTTTT CASRGRANEKLFF
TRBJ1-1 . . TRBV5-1 TGCGCCAGCAGCTTCGAGGGGAGGGACACTGAAGCTTTCTTT CASSFEGRDTEAFF
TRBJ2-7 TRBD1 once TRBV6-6 TGTGCCAGCAGTTTAGAGACAGGGGGCGAGCAGTACTTC CASSLETGGEQYF
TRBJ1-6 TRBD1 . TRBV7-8 TGTGCCAGCAGCTTAGCGTGGGACAGGGACTGGGGTAATTCACCCCTCCACTTT CASSLAWDRDWGNSPLHF
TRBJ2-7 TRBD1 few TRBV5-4 TGTGCCAGCAGCGTCCCGGGACAGGAAATCTCCTACGAGCAGTACTTC CASSVPGQEISYEQYF
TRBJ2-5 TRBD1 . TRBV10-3 TGTGCCATCAGTGGGGACAGGCTTTCGTACCAAGAGACCCAGTACTTC CAISGDRLSYQETQYF
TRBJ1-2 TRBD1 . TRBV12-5 TGTGCTAGTGGTTTGGACAGGGGGAGCTATGGCTACACCTTC CASGLDRGSYGYTF
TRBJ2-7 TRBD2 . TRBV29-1 TGCAGCGTTGGTCCCGACTCACTAGCGGGAGATATTTCGTCCTACGAGCAGTACTTC CSVGPDSLAGDISSYEQYF
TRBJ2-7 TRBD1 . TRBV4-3 TGCGCCAGCAGCCAAGAGGCGGTACAGGGGACCAACGAGCAGTACTTC CASSQEAVQGTNEQYF
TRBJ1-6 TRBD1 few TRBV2 TGTGCCAGCATACTCAGGGGGAATTCACCCCTCCACTTT CASILRGNSPLHF
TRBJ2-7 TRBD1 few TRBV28 TGTGCCAGCAGTTTGAAGGGGGCGCCTTTTGGGTCCCAAGGTTACGAGCAGTACTTC CASSLKGAPFGSQGYEQYF
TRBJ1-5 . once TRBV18 TGTGCCAGCTCTCTTCAGTCTCCCCCGAATAGCAATCAGCCCCAGCATTTT CASSLQSPPNSNQPQHF
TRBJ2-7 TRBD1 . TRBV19 TGTGCCAGTAGCCCCGACAGGGGGCCGAAGCAGTACTTC CASSPDRGPKQYF
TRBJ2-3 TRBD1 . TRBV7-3 TGTGCCAGCAGCCGACAGGGGGTGACAGATACGCAGTATTTT CASSRQGVTDTQYF
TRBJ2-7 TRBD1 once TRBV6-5 TGTGCCAGCAGTTACGCCGGACAGGGAACCTACGAGCAGTACTTC CASSYAGQGTYEQYF
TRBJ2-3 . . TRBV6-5 TGTGCCAGCAGTTTCCGGGTTAGCACAGATACGCAGTATTTT CASSFRVSTDTQYF
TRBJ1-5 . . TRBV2 TGTGCCAGCAGTGAGATGGGGCAGGGCCAGCATTTT CASSEMGQGQHF
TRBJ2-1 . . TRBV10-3 TGTGCCATCGGGGGGGCCGTCAACAATGAGCAGTTCTTC CAIGGAVNNEQFF
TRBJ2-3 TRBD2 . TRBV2 TGTGCCAGCAGTGAAGGTAGCGGGAGGACCTCCGGGGTCCCGCAGTATTTT CASSEGSGRTSGVPQYF
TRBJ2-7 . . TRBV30 TGTGCCTGGAGCCCCCAGGGCTACGAGCAGTACTTC CAWSPQGYEQYF
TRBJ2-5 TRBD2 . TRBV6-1 TGTGCCAGCAGTGAACTAGCGGGAGTCCAAGAGACCCAGTACTTC CASSELAGVQETQYF
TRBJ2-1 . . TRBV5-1 TGCGCCAGCAGCTTTAACAGGGTATCAAATGAGCAGTTCTTC CASSFNRVSNEQFF
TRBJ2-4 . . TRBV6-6 TGTGCCAGCAGTTACGGTCTCAGGGGTAAAAACATTCAGTACTTC CASSYGLRGKNIQYF
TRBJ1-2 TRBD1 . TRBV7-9 TGTGCCAGCAGCCTCGGACAGGGGTACACCTTC CASSLGQGYTF
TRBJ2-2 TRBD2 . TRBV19 TGTGCCAGTAGTATTAGCGGGGGAACCGGGGAGCTGTTTTTT CASSISGGTGELFF
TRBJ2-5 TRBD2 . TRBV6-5 TGTGCCAGCGGGGGGGAGGAGACCCAGTACTTC CASGGEETQYF
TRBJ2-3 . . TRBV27 TGTGCCAGCAGTTTGAGGAAGAGGGGCACAGATACGCAGTATTTT CASSLRKRGTDTQYF
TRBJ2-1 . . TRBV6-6 TGTGCCAGCAGTGAGGTGGGTGAGCAGTTCTTC CASSEVGEQFF
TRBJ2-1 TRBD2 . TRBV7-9 TGTGCCAGCAGCTTACTAAGCGGGGGTAGCAATGAGCAGTTCTTC CASSLLSGGSNEQFF
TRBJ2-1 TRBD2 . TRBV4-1 TGCGCCAGCAGCCAAGAAGGGTCTAGCGGGGCCAGCTCCTACAATGAGCAGTTCTTC CASSQEGSSGASSYNEQFF